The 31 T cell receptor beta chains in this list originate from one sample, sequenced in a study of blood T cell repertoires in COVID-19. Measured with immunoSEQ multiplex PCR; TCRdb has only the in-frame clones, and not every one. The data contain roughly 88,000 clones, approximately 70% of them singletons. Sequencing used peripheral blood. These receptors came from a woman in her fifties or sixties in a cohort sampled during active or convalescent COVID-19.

The CDR3 sequence: CASSRPGQGAYEQYF. In DNA form, the CDR3 reads TGCGCCAGCAGCCGACCGGGACAGGGGGCCTACGAGCAGTACTTC. This rearrangement joins TRBV4-1 to TRBJ2-7; TRBD1 agrees at 11 bases. The trim removed 4 bases at V and 2 bases at J, leaving 4 bases unmatched. The CDR3 runs to 15 residues. CDR1 and CDR2 (germline): MGHRA, YSYEKL.

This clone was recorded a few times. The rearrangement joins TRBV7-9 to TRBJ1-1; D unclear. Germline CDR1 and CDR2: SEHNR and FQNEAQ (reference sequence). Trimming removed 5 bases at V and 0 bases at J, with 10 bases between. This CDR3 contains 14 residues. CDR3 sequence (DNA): TGTGCCAGCAGCCCAAGTGCGGTGAACACTGAAGCTTTCTTT. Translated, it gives CASSPSAVNTEAFF.

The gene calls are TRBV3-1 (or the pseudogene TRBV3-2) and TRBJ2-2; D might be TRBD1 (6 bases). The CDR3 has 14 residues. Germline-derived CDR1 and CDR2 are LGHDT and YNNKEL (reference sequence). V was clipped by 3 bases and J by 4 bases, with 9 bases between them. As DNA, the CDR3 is TGTGCCAGCAGCCAGGGGGCGGTCACCGGGGAGCTGTTTTTT. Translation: CASSQGAVTGELFF.

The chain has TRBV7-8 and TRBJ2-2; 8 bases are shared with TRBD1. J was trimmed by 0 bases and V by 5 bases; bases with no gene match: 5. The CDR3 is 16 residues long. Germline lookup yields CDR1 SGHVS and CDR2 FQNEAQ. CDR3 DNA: TGTGCCAGCAGCCGAGGACAGGGTCCGAACACCGGGGAGCTGTTTTTT. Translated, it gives CASSRGQGPNTGELFF.

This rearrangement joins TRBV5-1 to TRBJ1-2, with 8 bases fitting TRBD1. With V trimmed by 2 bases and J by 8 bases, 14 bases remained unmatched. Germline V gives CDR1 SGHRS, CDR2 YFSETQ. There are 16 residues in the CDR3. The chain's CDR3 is CASSLRTGPGFSGYTF. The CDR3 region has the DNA TGCGCCAGCAGCTTACGGACAGGGCCCGGATTCAGCGGCTACACCTTC.

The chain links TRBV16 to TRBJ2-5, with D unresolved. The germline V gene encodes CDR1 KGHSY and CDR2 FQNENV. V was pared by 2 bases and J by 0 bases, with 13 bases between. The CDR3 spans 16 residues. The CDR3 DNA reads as TGTGCCAGCAGCCAAGAACTTACGAGGTACCAAGAGACCCAGTACTTC. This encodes CASSQELTRYQETQYF. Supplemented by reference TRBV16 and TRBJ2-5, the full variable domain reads GEEVAQTPKHLVRGEGQKAKLYCAPIKGHSYVFWYQQVLKNEFKFLISFQNENVFDETGMPKERFSAKCLPNSPCSLEIQATKLEDSAVYFCASSQELTRYQETQYFGPGTRLLVL.

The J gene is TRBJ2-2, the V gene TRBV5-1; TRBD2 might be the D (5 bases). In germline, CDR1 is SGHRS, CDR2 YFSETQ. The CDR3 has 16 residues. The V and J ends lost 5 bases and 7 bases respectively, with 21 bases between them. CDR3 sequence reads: CASSHTGSTYSGELFF. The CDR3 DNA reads TGCGCCAGCAGTCATACGGGAAGCACGTACAGCGGGGAGCTGTTTTTT.

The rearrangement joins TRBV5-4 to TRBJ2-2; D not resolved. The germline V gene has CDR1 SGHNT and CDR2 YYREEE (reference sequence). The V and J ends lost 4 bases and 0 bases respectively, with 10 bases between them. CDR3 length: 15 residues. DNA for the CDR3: TGTGCCAGCAGCCCACAGAGAACGAACACCGGGGAGCTGTTTTTT. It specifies CASSPQRTNTGELFF.

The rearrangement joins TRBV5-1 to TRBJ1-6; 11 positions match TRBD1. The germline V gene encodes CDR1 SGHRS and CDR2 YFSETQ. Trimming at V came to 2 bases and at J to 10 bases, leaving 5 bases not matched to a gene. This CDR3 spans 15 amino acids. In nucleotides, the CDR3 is TGCGCCAGCAGCTTCGGACAGGGGGCAAGGTCACCCCTCCACTTT. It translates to CASSFGQGARSPLHF.

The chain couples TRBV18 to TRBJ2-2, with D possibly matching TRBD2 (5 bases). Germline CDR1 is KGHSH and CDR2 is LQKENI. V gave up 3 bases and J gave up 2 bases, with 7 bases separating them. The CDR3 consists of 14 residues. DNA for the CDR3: TGTGCCAGCTCACCCCGGGAAAACACCGGGGAGCTGTTTTTT. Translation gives CASSPRENTGELFF.

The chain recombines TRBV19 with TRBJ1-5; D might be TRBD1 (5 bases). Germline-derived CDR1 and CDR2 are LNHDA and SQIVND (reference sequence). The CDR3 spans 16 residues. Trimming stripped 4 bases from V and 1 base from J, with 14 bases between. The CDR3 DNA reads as TGTGCCAGTAGTACATCCACGGGACTAAGCAATCAGCCCCAGCATTTT. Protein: CASSTSTGLSNQPQHF. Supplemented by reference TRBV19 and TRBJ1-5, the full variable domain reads DGGITQSPKYLFRKEGQNVTLSCEQNLNHDAMYWYRQDPGQGLRLIYYSQIVNDFQKGDIAEGYSVSREKKESFPLTVTSAQKNPTAFYLCASSTSTGLSNQPQHFGDGTRLSIL.

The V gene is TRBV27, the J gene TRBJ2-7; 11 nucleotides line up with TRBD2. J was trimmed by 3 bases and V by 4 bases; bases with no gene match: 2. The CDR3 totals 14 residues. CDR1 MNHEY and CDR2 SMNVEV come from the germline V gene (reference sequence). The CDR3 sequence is CASSSSGGYYEQYF. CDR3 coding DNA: TGTGCCAGCAGTTCTAGCGGGGGGTACTACGAGCAGTACTTC.

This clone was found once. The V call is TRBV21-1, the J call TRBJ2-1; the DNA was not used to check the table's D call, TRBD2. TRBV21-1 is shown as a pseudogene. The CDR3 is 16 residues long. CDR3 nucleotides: TGTGCCAGCAGCAAGAATTGGGGGGGAGACAACAATGAGCAGTTCTTC. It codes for CASSKNWGGDNNEQFF.

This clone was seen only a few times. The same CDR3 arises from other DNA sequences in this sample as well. The CDR3 loop is CASSPGQVNTEAFF. DNA of the CDR3: TGCGCCAGCAGCCCCGGACAGGTGAACACTGAAGCTTTCTTT. The chain uses TRBV4-1 and TRBJ1-1; TRBD1 aligns across 7 bases. The CDR3 extends over 14 amino acids. V was pared by 4 bases and J by 0 bases, with 2 bases of the junction left unmatched. The germline V gene has CDR1 MGHRA and CDR2 YSYEKL.

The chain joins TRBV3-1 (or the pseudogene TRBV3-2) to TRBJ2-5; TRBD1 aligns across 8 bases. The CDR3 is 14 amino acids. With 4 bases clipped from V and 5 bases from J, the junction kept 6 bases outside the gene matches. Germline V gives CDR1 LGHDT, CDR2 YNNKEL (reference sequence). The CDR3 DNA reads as TGTGCCAGCAGCCGCGGACAGGGAGGCGAGACCCAGTACTTC. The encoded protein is CASSRGQGGETQYF.

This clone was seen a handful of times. The CDR3 bases are TGTGCCAGCAGCCCATCCGGGACAGGGGGGTACGAGCAGTACTTC. This encodes CASSPSGTGGYEQYF. The V gene is TRBV5-4, the J gene TRBJ2-7, with 11 bases lining up with TRBD1. This CDR3 contains 15 residues. Germline V gives CDR1 SGHNT, CDR2 YYREEE (reference sequence). V shed 4 bases and J 4 bases; nucleotides not matched to a gene: 7.

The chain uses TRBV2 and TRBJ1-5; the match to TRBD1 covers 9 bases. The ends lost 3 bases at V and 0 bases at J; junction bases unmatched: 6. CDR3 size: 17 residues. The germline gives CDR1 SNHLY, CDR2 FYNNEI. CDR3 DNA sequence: TGTGCCAGCAGTGACGGGACAGGGTGGTATAGCAATCAGCCCCAGCATTTT. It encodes CASSDGTGWYSNQPQHF.

CDR3 sequence: CAWSLGGPRSSYEQYF. In DNA form, the CDR3 reads TGTGCCTGGAGCCTCGGGGGACCCAGGAGCTCCTACGAGCAGTACTTC. This chain links TRBV30 with TRBJ2-7; TRBD2 might be the D (6 bases). The CDR3 covers 16 residues. Germline V gene sequence: CDR1 GTSNPN, CDR2 SVGIG (reference sequence). Trimming removed 3 bases at V and 0 bases at J, with 18 bases between.

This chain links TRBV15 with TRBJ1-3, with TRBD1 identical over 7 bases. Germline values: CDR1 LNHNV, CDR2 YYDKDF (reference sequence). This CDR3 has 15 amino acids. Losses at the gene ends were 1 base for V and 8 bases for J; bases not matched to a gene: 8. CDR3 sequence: CATSRGDRASDTIYF. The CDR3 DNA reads TGTGCCACCAGCAGAGGAGACAGGGCTTCAGACACCATATATTTT.

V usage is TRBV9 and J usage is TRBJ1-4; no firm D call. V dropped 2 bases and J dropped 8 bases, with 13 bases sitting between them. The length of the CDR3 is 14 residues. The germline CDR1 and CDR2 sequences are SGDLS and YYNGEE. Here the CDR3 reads CASSVGGFGEKLFF. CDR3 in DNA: TGTGCCAGCAGCGTGGGAGGGTTCGGGGAAAAACTGTTTTTT.

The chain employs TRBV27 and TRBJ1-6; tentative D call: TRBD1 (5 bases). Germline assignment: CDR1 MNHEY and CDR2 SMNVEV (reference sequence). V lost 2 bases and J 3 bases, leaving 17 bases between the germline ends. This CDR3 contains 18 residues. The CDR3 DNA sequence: TGTGCCAGCAGTTTAATACAGGAAAACGCTTTCTATAATTCACCCCTCCACTTT. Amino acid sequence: CASSLIQENAFYNSPLHF.

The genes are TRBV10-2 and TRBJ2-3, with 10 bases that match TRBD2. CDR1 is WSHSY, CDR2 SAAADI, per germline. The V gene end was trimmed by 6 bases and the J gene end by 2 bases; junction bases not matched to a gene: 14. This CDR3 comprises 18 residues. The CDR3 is CASRRVGSGGTFTDTQYF. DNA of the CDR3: TGCGCCAGCAGGAGGGTGGGTAGCGGGGGGACCTTCACAGATACGCAGTATTTT.

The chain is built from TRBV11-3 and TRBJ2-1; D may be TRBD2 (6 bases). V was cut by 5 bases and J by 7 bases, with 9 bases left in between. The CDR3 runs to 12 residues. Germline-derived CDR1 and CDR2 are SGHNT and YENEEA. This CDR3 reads CASSRGGNEQFF. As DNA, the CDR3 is TGTGCCAGCAGCCGTGGGGGGAATGAGCAGTTCTTC.

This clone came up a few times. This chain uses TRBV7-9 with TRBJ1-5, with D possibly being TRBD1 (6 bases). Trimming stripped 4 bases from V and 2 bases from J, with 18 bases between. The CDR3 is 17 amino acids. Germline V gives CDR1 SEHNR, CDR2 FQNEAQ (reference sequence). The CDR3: CASSSGQSIVGNQPQHF. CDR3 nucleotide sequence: TGTGCCAGCAGCTCTGGACAGTCTATAGTGGGCAATCAGCCCCAGCATTTT.

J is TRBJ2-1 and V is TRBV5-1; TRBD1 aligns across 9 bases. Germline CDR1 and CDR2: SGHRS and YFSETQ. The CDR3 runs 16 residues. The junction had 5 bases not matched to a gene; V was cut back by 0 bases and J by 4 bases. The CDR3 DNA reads TGCGCCAGCAGCTTGGCCTCCGGACAGGGGTACAATGAGCAGTTCTTC. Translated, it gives CASSLASGQGYNEQFF. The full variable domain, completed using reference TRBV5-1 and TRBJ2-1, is KAGVTQTPRYLIKTRGQQVTLSCSPISGHRSVSWYQQTPGQGLQFLFEYFSETQRNKGNFPGRFSGRQFSNSRSEMNVSTLELGDSALYLCASSLASGQGYNEQFFGPGTRLTVL.

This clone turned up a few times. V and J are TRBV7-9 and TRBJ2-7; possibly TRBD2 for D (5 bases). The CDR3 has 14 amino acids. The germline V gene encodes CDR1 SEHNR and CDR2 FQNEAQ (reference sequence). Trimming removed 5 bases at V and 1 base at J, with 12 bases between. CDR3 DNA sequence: TGTGCCAGCAGCGCCGCCGGGATTTCCTACGAGCAGTACTTC. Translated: CASSAAGISYEQYF.

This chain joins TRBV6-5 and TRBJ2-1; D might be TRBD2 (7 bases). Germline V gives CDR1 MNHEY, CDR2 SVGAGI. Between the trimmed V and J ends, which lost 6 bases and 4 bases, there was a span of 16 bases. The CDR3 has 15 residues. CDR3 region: CASRPSGGLYNEQFF. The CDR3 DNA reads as TGTGCCAGCAGACCCTCCGGGGGGCTTTACAATGAGCAGTTCTTC.

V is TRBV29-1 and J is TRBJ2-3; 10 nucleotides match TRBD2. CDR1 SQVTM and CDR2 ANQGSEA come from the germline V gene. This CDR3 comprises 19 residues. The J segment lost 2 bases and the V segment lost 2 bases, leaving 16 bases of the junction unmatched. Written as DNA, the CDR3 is TGCAGCGTTGAAAGACGGAGGACTAGCGGCGGCTTATTCACAGATACGCAGTATTTT. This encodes CSVERRRTSGGLFTDTQYF.

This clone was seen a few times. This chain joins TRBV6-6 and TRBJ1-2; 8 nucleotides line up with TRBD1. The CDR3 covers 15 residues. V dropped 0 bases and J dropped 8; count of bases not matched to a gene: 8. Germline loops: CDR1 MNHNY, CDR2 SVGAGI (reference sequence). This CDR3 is CASSYSGGQGGGYTF. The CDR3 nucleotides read TGTGCCAGCAGTTACTCGGGTGGACAGGGAGGAGGCTACACCTTC.

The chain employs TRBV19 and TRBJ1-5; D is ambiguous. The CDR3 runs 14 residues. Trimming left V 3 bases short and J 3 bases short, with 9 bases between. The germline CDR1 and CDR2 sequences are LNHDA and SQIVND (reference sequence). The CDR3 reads CASSMLGSNQPQHF. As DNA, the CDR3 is TGTGCCAGTAGTATGTTGGGCTCCAATCAGCCCCAGCATTTT.

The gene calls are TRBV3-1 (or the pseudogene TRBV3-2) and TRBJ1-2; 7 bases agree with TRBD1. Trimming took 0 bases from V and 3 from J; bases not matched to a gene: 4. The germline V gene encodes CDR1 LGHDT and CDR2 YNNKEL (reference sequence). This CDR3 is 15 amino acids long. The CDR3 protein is CASSQDRTGDYGYTF. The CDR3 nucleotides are TGTGCCAGCAGCCAAGATCGAACAGGGGACTATGGCTACACCTTC.